This entry features one TCR beta chain sequence. Its antigen specificity is not known. No qualities accompany the bases; no much larger clone lies one base away. TCRdb names Illumina HiSeq 1500 as the instrument used. The public reads were run again by TCRdb, first through fastp at Q25 and then through MiXCR, and only productive beta chains were kept. One record per CDR3 amino acid sequence lists the most common genes and DNA. The sample data list around 550,000 distinct CDR3 sequences, and about 26% of these were observed just once. The top ten clones comprise under 15% of the sample. The data belong to a study of T cell repertoires in cytomegalovirus infection (dated by TCRdb to the late 2010s). Study-level background: Donor HLA type was relevant to the analysis, because carriage of CMV infection together with the matching HLA type was indicated by public TCR beta signatures.

Overall study results and their limits: In the ex vivo response, HLA-C-restricted CMV-specific TCR beta clonotypes were dominant, and in two of eight donors the single most frequent clonotype came from this HLA-C-restricted group. Carriers of CMV infection plus the relevant HLA type were discriminated by the cumulative frequency of public TCR beta family members in the study cohort and in an independent roughly 400-donor cohort.

Via the germline V gene, CDR1 is MGHRA and CDR2 YSYEKL. The CDR3, from cysteine to phenylalanine, totals 11 residues. The only DNA kept is the CDR3, 33 bases in frame from the first base. V is clipped by 7 bases and J by 5 bases, and the sequence between their germline boundaries is 5 bases long. The clonotype originates from a human donor in good health (CMV status not recorded). Some clones in this sample may be carry-over from other donors' samples. The V gene is TRBV4-1 and the J gene is TRBJ2-2; a confident D gene designation cannot be given. Sequenced material: PBMCs. The CDR3 protein is CASTQTGELFF. The nucleotide sequence reads TGCGCCAGCACACAAACCGGGGAGCTGTTTTTT.